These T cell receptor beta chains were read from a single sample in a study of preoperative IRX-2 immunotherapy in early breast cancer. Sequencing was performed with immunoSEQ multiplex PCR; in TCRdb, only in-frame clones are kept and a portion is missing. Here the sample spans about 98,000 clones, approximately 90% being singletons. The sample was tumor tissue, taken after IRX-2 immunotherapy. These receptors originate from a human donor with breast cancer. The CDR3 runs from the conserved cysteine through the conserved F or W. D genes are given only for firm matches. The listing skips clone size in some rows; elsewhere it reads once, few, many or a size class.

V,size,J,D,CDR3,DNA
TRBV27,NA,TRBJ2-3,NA,CASIGGSGRLTDTQYF,TGTGCCAGCATCGGAGGCTCGGGGAGACTCACAGATACGCAGTATTTT
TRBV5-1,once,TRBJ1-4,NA,CASREGPDNEKLFF,TGCGCCAGCAGGGAGGGGCCTGATAATGAAAAACTGTTTTTT
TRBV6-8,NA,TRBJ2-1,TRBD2,CASSPRGTSGRNEQFF,TGTGCCAGCAGTCCCAGGGGGACTAGCGGGAGAAATGAGCAGTTCTTC
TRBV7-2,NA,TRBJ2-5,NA,CASRPSDQETQYF,TGTGCCAGCAGGCCCAGTGACCAAGAGACCCAGTACTTC
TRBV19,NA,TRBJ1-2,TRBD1,CASSTDRGYTF,TGTGCCAGTAGTACGGACAGGGGCTACACCTTC
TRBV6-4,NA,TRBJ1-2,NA,CAISESLKQSNYGYTF,TGTGCCATCAGTGAGTCGTTAAAACAGAGTAACTATGGCTACACCTTC
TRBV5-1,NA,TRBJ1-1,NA,CASSVSTGFTEAFF,TGCGCCAGCAGCGTCTCGACAGGATTCACTGAAGCTTTCTTT
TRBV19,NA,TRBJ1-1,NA,CASSPGAYEAFF,TGTGCCAGTAGTCCGGGGGCCTATGAAGCTTTCTTT
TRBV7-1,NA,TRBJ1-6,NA,CASSLDSYRLPLHF,TGTGCCAGCAGTTTAGACAGCTATCGGTTACCCCTCCACTTT
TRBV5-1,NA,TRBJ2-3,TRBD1,CASSGDRVETDTQYF,TGCGCCAGCAGCGGGGACAGGGTAGAAACAGATACGCAGTATTTT
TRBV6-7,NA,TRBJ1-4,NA,CASRTGHPRMANEKLFF,TGTGCCAGCAGGACGGGACACCCGAGGATGGCTAATGAAAAACTGTTTTTT
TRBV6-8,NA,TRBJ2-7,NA,CASTGTKSYEQYF,TGTGCCAGCACCGGGACCAAATCCTACGAGCAGTACTTC
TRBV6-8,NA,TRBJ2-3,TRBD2,CASRPSGDTDTQYF,TGTGCCAGCAGGCCTAGCGGGGACACAGATACGCAGTATTTT
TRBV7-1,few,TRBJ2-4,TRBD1,CAGGQGSKNIQYF,TGTGCCGGGGGACAGGGGTCCAAAAACATTCAGTACTTC
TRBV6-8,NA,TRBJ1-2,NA,CASSYAVLGQPYGYTF,TGTGCCAGCAGTTATGCGGTATTGGGACAACCTTATGGCTACACCTTC
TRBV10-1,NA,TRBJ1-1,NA,CASSEPGVSVPDEAFF,TGCGCCAGCAGTGAGCCGGGGGTCTCGGTCCCCGATGAAGCTTTCTTT
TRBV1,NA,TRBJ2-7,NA,CASSQVAGQPTEQYF,TGCGCCAGCAGCCAAGTTGCGGGACAGCCGACCGAGCAGTACTTC